This T cell receptor (beta chain) was recorded in a study of preoperative IRX-2 immunotherapy in early breast cancer. Assay used: immunoSEQ multiplex PCR; TCRdb lists only in-frame clones, some missing. Among about 5,300 clones listed, about 76% were seen once. The treatment denotes: preoperative locoregional IRX-2 cytokine immunotherapy. Patients received preoperative, locoregional IRX-2 cytokine immunotherapy in a phase Ib study. This clone was counted a few times. Germline CDR1 is SQVTM and CDR2 is ANQGSEA. The CDR3 runs to 13 residues. The germline V and J ends were trimmed by 2 bases and 5 bases, with 12 bases remaining between them.

The clonotype originates from a human donor with breast cancer. The specimen was tumor tissue, collected before IRX-2 immunotherapy. The gene calls are TRBV29-1 and TRBJ1-2; D remains unclear. In DNA, the CDR3 is TGCAGCGTTGAAAGTGGCCGATCATATGGCTACACCTTC. Residues: CSVESGRSYGYTF.